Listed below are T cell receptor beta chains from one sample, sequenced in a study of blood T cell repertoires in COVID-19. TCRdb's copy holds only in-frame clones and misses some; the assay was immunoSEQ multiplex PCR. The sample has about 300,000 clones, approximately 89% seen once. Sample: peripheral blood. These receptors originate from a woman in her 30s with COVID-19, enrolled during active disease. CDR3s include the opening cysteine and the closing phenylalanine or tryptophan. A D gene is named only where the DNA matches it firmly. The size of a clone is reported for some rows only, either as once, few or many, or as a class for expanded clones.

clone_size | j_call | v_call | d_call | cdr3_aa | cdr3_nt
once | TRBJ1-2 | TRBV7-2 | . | CASSLVAAGIAGYTF | TGTGCCAGCAGCTTAGTAGCGGCGGGGATCGCAGGCTACACCTTC
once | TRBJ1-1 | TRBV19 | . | CASTAGANTEAFF | TGTGCCAGTACCGCGGGGGCGAACACTGAAGCTTTCTTT
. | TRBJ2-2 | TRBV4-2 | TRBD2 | CASSPEGAGGPGELFF | TGTGCCAGCAGCCCGGAGGGAGCGGGGGGGCCCGGGGAGCTGTTTTTT
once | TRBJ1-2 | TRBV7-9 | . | CASSLGSSRRLTF | TGTGCCAGCAGCTTAGGGTCCTCTAGGAGGCTCACCTTC
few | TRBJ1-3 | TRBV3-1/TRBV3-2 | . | CASSLTRGNTIYF | TGTGCCAGCAGCCTGACGCGGGGAAACACCATATATTTT
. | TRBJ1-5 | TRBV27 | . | CASSPQPLVRNQPQHF | TGTGCCAGCAGTCCACAACCGTTGGTCCGCAATCAGCCCCAGCATTTT
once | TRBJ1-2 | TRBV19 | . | CASSINLGATYGYTF | TGTGCCAGTAGTATTAATTTGGGGGCTACCTATGGCTACACCTTC
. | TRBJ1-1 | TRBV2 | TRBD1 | CASRDRAVTEAFF | TGTGCCAGCAGGGACAGGGCGGTCACTGAAGCTTTCTTT
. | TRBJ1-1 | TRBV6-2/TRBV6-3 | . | CASSYSRVGNTEAFF | TGTGCCAGCAGTTACTCGAGGGTCGGGAACACTGAAGCTTTCTTT
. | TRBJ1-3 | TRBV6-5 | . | CASSPAGNTIYF | TGTGCCAGCAGCCCGGCTGGAAACACCATATATTTT
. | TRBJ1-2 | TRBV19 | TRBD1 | CASSRGPNYGYTF | TGTGCCAGTAGCAGGGGGCCAAACTATGGCTACACCTTC
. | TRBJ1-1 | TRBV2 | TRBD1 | CASISGTGSLAFF | TGTGCCAGCATCTCCGGGACAGGGTCGTTAGCTTTCTTT
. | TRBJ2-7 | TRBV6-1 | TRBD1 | CASSAGGYNQPSYEQYF | TGTGCCAGCAGTGCAGGGGGCTACAATCAGCCCTCCTACGAGCAGTACTTC
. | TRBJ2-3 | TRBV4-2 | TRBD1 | CASSRDRGTTDTQYF | TGTGCCAGCAGCCGGGACAGGGGGACAACAGATACGCAGTATTTT
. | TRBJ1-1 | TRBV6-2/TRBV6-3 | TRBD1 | CASSWGTAAEAFF | TGTGCCAGCAGTTGGGGGACAGCCGCGGAAGCTTTCTTT
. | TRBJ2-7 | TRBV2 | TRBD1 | CASNPTGGRYEQYF | TGTGCCAGCAACCCGACAGGGGGAAGGTACGAGCAGTACTTC
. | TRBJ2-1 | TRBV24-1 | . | CATRADSYNEQFF | TGTGCCACCAGGGCGGACAGTTACAATGAGCAGTTCTTC
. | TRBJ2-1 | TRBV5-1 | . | CASSKDTRRNEQFF | TGCGCCAGCAGCAAGGACACGCGTCGCAATGAGCAGTTCTTC
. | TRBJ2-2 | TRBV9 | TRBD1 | CASSSGPDRVNGELFF | TGTGCCAGCAGCTCAGGTCCGGACAGGGTGAACGGGGAGCTGTTTTTT
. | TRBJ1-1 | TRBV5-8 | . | CASSILSGTEAFF | TGTGCCAGCAGCATACTAAGCGGGACTGAAGCTTTCTTT
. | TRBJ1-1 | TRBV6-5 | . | CASSYGGGTEAFF | TGTGCCAGCAGTTATGGGGGGGGCACTGAAGCTTTCTTT
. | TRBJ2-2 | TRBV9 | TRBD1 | CASSLARDRVNTGELFF | TGTGCCAGCAGCCTCGCCAGGGACAGGGTTAACACCGGGGAGCTGTTTTTT
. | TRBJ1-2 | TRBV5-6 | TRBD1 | CASSLKIDFGQGGDGYTF | TGTGCCAGCAGCCTAAAAATTGACTTCGGACAGGGCGGGGATGGCTACACCTTC
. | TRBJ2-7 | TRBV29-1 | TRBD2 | CSVEGGTSSYEQYF | TGCAGCGTTGAGGGGGGGACCAGCTCCTACGAGCAGTACTTC
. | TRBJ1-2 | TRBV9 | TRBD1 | CASSPGGAYYGYTF | TGTGCCAGCAGCCCAGGGGGCGCGTACTATGGCTACACCTTC
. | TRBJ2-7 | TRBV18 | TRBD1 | CASSSHSTGHEQYF | TGTGCCAGCTCAAGCCACTCGACAGGGCACGAGCAGTACTTC
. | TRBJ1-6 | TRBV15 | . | CATGQGTHLSAYNSPLHF | TGTGCCACGGGGCAGGGGACGCATCTCTCAGCCTATAATTCACCCCTCCACTTT